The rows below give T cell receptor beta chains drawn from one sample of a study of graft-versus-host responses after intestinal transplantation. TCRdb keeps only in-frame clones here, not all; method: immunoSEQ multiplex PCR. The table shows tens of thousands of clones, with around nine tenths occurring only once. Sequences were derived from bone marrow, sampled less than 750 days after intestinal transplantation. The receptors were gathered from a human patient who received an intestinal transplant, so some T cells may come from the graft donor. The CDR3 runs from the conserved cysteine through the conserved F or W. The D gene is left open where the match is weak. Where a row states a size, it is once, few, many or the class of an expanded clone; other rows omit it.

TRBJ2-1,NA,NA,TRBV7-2,TGTGCCAGCAGCTTAGTCCCCTCTGGCAATGAGCAGTTCTTC,CASSLVPSGNEQFF
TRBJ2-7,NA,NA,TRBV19,TGTGCCAGTAGTAAGGACAGTAGAGCATACGAGCAGTACTTC,CASSKDSRAYEQYF
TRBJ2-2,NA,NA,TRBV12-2,TGTGCAAGTCGCCTCCGACTAGCGGGTAGGGCTAGGAACACCGGGGAGCTGTTTTTT,CASRLRLAGRARNTGELFF
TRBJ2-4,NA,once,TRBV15,TGTGCCACCAGCAGAGACTTTGAAATAGCCAAAAACATTCAGTACTTC,CATSRDFEIAKNIQYF
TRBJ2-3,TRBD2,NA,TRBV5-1,TGCGCCAGCAGCTTCCAACTAGCGGTGGGCACAGATACGCAGTATTTT,CASSFQLAVGTDTQYF
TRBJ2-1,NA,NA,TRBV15,TGTGCCACCAGCCGAAGCTTCTCCTACAATGAGCAGTTCTTC,CATSRSFSYNEQFF
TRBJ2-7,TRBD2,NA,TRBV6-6,TGTGCCAGCAGTTACACTAGCGGGAGTTACGAGCAGTACTTC,CASSYTSGSYEQYF
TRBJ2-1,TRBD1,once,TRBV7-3,TGTGCCAGCAGCAAAGGACAGGATTACAATGAGCAGTTCTTC,CASSKGQDYNEQFF
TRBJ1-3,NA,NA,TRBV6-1,TGTGCCATCAGGCAATCTGGAAACACCATATATTTT,CAIRQSGNTIYF
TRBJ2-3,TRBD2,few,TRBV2,TGTGCCAGCGGCTTAGCGGGAGGAGGTGATACGCAGTATTTT,CASGLAGGGDTQYF
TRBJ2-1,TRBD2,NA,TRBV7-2,TGTGCCAGCAGCCCGCCTAGCGGGAGAACCTACAATGAGCAGTTCTTC,CASSPPSGRTYNEQFF
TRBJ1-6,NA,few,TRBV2,TGTGCCAGCAGCGCCTCCCCGGTTTCACCCCTCCACTTT,CASSASPVSPLHF
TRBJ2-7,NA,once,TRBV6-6,TGTGCCAGCAGTTACGGGGCAGGGTTCGCCTACGAGCAGTACTTC,CASSYGAGFAYEQYF
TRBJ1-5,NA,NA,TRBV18,TGTGCCAGCTCCCACGCGGGCCCCGGAGACGATCAGCCCCAGCATTTT,CASSHAGPGDDQPQHF
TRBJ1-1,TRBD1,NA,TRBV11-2,TGTGCCAGCAGCTGGGACAGCAAAGGGTACACTGAAGCTTTCTTT,CASSWDSKGYTEAFF
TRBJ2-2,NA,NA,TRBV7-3,TGTGCCAGCAGCCCGACCCTTCAGGGGGGCGGGGAGCTGTTTTTT,CASSPTLQGGGELFF
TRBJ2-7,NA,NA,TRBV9,TGTGCCAGCAGCGTATACGCCGACTCCTACGAGCAGTACTTC,CASSVYADSYEQYF
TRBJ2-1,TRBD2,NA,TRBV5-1,TGCGCCAGCAGCGAGAGCGGGGGGGTTTTTGAGCAGTTCTTC,CASSESGGVFEQFF
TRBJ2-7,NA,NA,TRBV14,TGTGCCAGCAGCCAAGATGAAGGGAGAGCCTCCTACGAGCAGTACTTC,CASSQDEGRASYEQYF
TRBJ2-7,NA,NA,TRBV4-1,TGCGCCAGCAGCCAAGATCTTAAGGGGAGGGAGCAGTACTTC,CASSQDLKGREQYF
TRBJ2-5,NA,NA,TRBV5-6,TGTGCCAGCAGCCTGGCGGGGCGGGCTAGGAGGGAGACCCAGTACTTC,CASSLAGRARRETQYF
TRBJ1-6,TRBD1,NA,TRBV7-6,TGTGCCAGCAGCTTCCGGGACAGCTATAATTCACCCCTCCACTTT,CASSFRDSYNSPLHF
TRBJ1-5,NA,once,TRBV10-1,TGCGCCAGCCCTGGGGGGGGGAATCAGCCCCAGCATTTT,CASPGGGNQPQHF
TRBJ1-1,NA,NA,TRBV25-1,TGTGCCAGCAGTGAATGGACATTGGGGCGGGGGGGAGCTTTCTTT,CASSEWTLGRGGAFF
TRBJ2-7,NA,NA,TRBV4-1,TGCGCCAGCAGCCAAGTAACAGGTGGTCCCTACGAGCAGTACTTC,CASSQVTGGPYEQYF
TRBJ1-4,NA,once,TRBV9,TGTGCCAGCAGCGTAGGGTTGGGTAATGAAAAACTGTTTTTT,CASSVGLGNEKLFF
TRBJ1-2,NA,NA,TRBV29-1,TGCAGCGTGGGGGCAGACTATGGCTACACCTTC,CSVGADYGYTF
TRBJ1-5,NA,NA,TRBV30,TGTGCCTGGAGAGCCTCCGGGCAGCCCCAGCATTTT,CAWRASGQPQHF
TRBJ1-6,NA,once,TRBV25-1,TGTGCCAGCAGTGAAAAAATGGTGCCTCCCCTCCACTTT,CASSEKMVPPLHF
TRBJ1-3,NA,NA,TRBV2,TGTGCCAGCAGCGACCGTGGAAACACCATATATTTT,CASSDRGNTIYF
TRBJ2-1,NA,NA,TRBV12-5,TGTGCTAGTGGTCCCCCCCTTGTGAACGATGAGCAGTTCTTC,CASGPPLVNDEQFF
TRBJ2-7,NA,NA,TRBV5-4,TGTGCCAGCAGCTTGGGGAGCGTCTCCTACGAGCAGTACTTC,CASSLGSVSYEQYF
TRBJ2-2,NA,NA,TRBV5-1,TGCGCCAGCACCCGAAACACCGGGGAGCTGTTTTTT,CASTRNTGELFF
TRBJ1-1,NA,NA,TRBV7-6,TGTGCCAGCAGCTCGACAGTGGAAATGAACACTGAAGCTTTCTTT,CASSSTVEMNTEAFF
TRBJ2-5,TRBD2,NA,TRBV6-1,TGTGCCAGCAGTAGCCGGGGTAGCGGGTTAGAGACCCAGTACTTC,CASSSRGSGLETQYF
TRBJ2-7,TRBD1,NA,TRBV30,TGTGCCTGGGGACAGGGGTTCGACGAGCAGTACTTC,CAWGQGFDEQYF
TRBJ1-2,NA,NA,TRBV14,TGTGCCAGCAGCCAAGACCGTACAGGAAGCTATGGCTACACCTTC,CASSQDRTGSYGYTF
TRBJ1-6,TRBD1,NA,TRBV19,TGTGCCAGTAGTCCCCTAACCGGGACAGTCAATTCACCCCTCCACTTT,CASSPLTGTVNSPLHF
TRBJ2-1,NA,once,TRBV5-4,TGTGCCAGCAGCTTGGCGGCAGGGTTGGATAAGGAGCAGTTCTTC,CASSLAAGLDKEQFF
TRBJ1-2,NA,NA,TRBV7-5,TGTGTCAGAAGCAAACCGCCCCATGGCTACACCTTC,CVRSKPPHGYTF